Listed below are T cell receptor beta chains from one sample, sequenced in a study of blood T cell repertoires in COVID-19. Assay used: immunoSEQ multiplex PCR; TCRdb lists only in-frame clones, some missing. The sample records approximately 120,000 clones, approximately 85% being singletons. Material for sequencing was peripheral blood. These receptors all come from a woman older than 75 with acute or convalescent COVID-19. The CDR3 runs from the conserved cysteine through the conserved F or W. Fields, in order: CDR3 DNA, CDR3 protein, clone size, J gene, D gene, V gene. The D gene is left open where the match is weak. Clone size is not always given. Where it is, it says once, few, many or a class for expanded clones.

CDR3 DNA: TGTGCCAGCAGCTTGACCGGCAAGGGGTCTGGTGGCTACACCTTC
CDR3 protein: CASSLTGKGSGGYTF
clone size: NA
J gene: TRBJ1-2
D gene: NA
V gene: TRBV7-2

CDR3 DNA: TGTGCCAGCAGTGGACAGGGTTTAAGCGGCTACACCTTC
CDR3 protein: CASSGQGLSGYTF
clone size: NA
J gene: TRBJ1-2
D gene: TRBD1
V gene: TRBV2

CDR3 DNA: TGTGCCAGCAGCGGCGGGGGGCAAGAGACCCAGTACTTC
CDR3 protein: CASSGGGQETQYF
clone size: NA
J gene: TRBJ2-5
D gene: TRBD2
V gene: TRBV7-3

CDR3 DNA: TGTGCCAGCGTCGGGGGGCTGGCCGAGACCCAGTACTTC
CDR3 protein: CASVGGLAETQYF
clone size: NA
J gene: TRBJ2-5
D gene: NA
V gene: TRBV2

CDR3 DNA: TGCGCCAGCAGCGAAGGAACAGGGTCCCTCTATGGCTACACCTTC
CDR3 protein: CASSEGTGSLYGYTF
clone size: NA
J gene: TRBJ1-2
D gene: NA
V gene: TRBV5-1

CDR3 DNA: TGCGCCAGCAGCCCCGGGACAGGGATTAACTATGGCTACACCTTC
CDR3 protein: CASSPGTGINYGYTF
clone size: NA
J gene: TRBJ1-2
D gene: TRBD1
V gene: TRBV5-1

CDR3 DNA: TGCACCAGCAGCTTAACCGGGACTAGCGGTTCCGAGCAGTACTTC
CDR3 protein: CTSSLTGTSGSEQYF
clone size: NA
J gene: TRBJ2-7
D gene: TRBD2
V gene: TRBV5-1

CDR3 DNA: TGTGCCAGCAGCCGACTAGGAAGGCCCCTCCACTTT
CDR3 protein: CASSRLGRPLHF
clone size: NA
J gene: TRBJ1-6
D gene: NA
V gene: TRBV6-2/TRBV6-3

CDR3 DNA: TGTGCCAGCAGCCATTCCGGGGTTGGAGAGACCCAGTACTTC
CDR3 protein: CASSHSGVGETQYF
clone size: NA
J gene: TRBJ2-5
D gene: NA
V gene: TRBV4-2

CDR3 DNA: TGTGCCAGCAGTCGGGACTATGGCTACACCTTC
CDR3 protein: CASSRDYGYTF
clone size: NA
J gene: TRBJ1-2
D gene: NA
V gene: TRBV5-6

CDR3 DNA: TGTGCCAGCAGTGGTCAGCGGGGGGGCCATGAGCAGTTCTTC
CDR3 protein: CASSGQRGGHEQFF
clone size: few
J gene: TRBJ2-1
D gene: TRBD2
V gene: TRBV2

CDR3 DNA: TGTGCCAGCAGCTCTCTAGCGGGGGGTCCCTTGTCCCAGTACTTC
CDR3 protein: CASSSLAGGPLSQYF
clone size: NA
J gene: TRBJ2-5
D gene: TRBD2
V gene: TRBV5-6

CDR3 DNA: TGTGCCACCAGTGATTCTACAGGGGGCCAGGGCTACACCTTC
CDR3 protein: CATSDSTGGQGYTF
clone size: once
J gene: TRBJ1-2
D gene: TRBD1
V gene: TRBV24-1

CDR3 DNA: TGTGCCAGCAGCCGTAGGGAGGGTGCAACTAATGAAAAACTGTTTTTT
CDR3 protein: CASSRREGATNEKLFF
clone size: NA
J gene: TRBJ1-4
D gene: NA
V gene: TRBV4-2

CDR3 DNA: TGTGCCAGCAGCGTAACGCGAGCGGGGGGGCGGGAGACCCAGTACTTC
CDR3 protein: CASSVTRAGGRETQYF
clone size: NA
J gene: TRBJ2-5
D gene: TRBD2
V gene: TRBV7-8

CDR3 DNA: TGCGCCAGCAGCCAAGATCTACTTCCCTGGACAGGGAATACTGAAGCTTTCTTT
CDR3 protein: CASSQDLLPWTGNTEAFF
clone size: NA
J gene: TRBJ1-1
D gene: TRBD1
V gene: TRBV4-3

CDR3 DNA: TGTGCCAGCTCACCCCTACCAGCGGGGGGACACAATGAGCAGTTCTTC
CDR3 protein: CASSPLPAGGHNEQFF
clone size: NA
J gene: TRBJ2-1
D gene: TRBD2
V gene: TRBV18

CDR3 DNA: TGTGCCAGTAGTGCACAGGGGACGGGCACTGAAGCTTTCTTT
CDR3 protein: CASSAQGTGTEAFF
clone size: NA
J gene: TRBJ1-1
D gene: TRBD1
V gene: TRBV19

CDR3 DNA: TGTGCCAGCAGCAAACGACAGGGAGGCGAGTATAATTCACCCCTCCACTTT
CDR3 protein: CASSKRQGGEYNSPLHF
clone size: few
J gene: TRBJ1-6
D gene: TRBD1
V gene: TRBV7-8

CDR3 DNA: TGTGCCACCAGCAGAGATCAAGGGAGTCAGCCCCAGCATTTT
CDR3 protein: CATSRDQGSQPQHF
clone size: NA
J gene: TRBJ1-5
D gene: NA
V gene: TRBV15

CDR3 DNA: TGTGCCAGTAGTACCCGGGACAGGGTTGGATCACCCCTCCACTTT
CDR3 protein: CASSTRDRVGSPLHF
clone size: NA
J gene: TRBJ1-6
D gene: TRBD1
V gene: TRBV19

CDR3 DNA: TGTGCCAGCAGCGTAAGTAGCAACAACAATGAGCAGTTCTTC
CDR3 protein: CASSVSSNNNEQFF
clone size: few
J gene: TRBJ2-1
D gene: NA
V gene: TRBV9

CDR3 DNA: TGTGCCAGCAGTTACCCGACAGGACGGGACTATGGCTACACCTTC
CDR3 protein: CASSYPTGRDYGYTF
clone size: few
J gene: TRBJ1-2
D gene: NA
V gene: TRBV6-6

CDR3 DNA: TGTGCCAGCAGCTTAGATTGGGTACGGGGCACAGATACGCAGTATTTT
CDR3 protein: CASSLDWVRGTDTQYF
clone size: NA
J gene: TRBJ2-3
D gene: NA
V gene: TRBV11-3

CDR3 DNA: TGTGCCAGCAGCCCAGGCCGTATGGGGGCCAACGTCCTGACTTTC
CDR3 protein: CASSPGRMGANVLTF
clone size: NA
J gene: TRBJ2-6
D gene: NA
V gene: TRBV3-1/TRBV3-2

CDR3 DNA: TGTGCCAGCAGGCTACAGGGGGCGGGAAGCACTGAAGCTTTCTTT
CDR3 protein: CASRLQGAGSTEAFF
clone size: NA
J gene: TRBJ1-1
D gene: TRBD1
V gene: TRBV27

CDR3 DNA: TGTGCCAGCTCACCGGGTGGGGCTGGTACTGAAGCTTTCTTT
CDR3 protein: CASSPGGAGTEAFF
clone size: NA
J gene: TRBJ1-1
D gene: NA
V gene: TRBV18

CDR3 DNA: TGTGCCAGCAGCTACCGGACAGGGTTAAACACTGAAGCTTTCTTT
CDR3 protein: CASSYRTGLNTEAFF
clone size: NA
J gene: TRBJ1-1
D gene: TRBD1
V gene: TRBV7-2

CDR3 DNA: TGTGCCAGCAGCTTAGTAGCAGCTTCCGCAGATACGCAGTATTTT
CDR3 protein: CASSLVAASADTQYF
clone size: NA
J gene: TRBJ2-3
D gene: NA
V gene: TRBV7-8

CDR3 DNA: TGTGCCAGCAGTTCGAGCGGACAGAGCAATCAGCCCCAGCATTTT
CDR3 protein: CASSSSGQSNQPQHF
clone size: NA
J gene: TRBJ1-5
D gene: NA
V gene: TRBV6-5

CDR3 DNA: TGTGCCAGCAGCAAGAGTAGCGGGGGCGCCAATGAGCAGTTCTTC
CDR3 protein: CASSKSSGGANEQFF
clone size: NA
J gene: TRBJ2-1
D gene: TRBD2
V gene: TRBV28

CDR3 DNA: TGTGCCAGCAGCTTCTTTCCGGGGAGGGGAAGAGGGAACACTGAAGCTTTCTTT
CDR3 protein: CASSFFPGRGRGNTEAFF
clone size: NA
J gene: TRBJ1-1
D gene: NA
V gene: TRBV7-2

CDR3 DNA: TGTGCCAGCAGCCCGACGGCGGGGCTAGGGACTGAAGCTTTCTTT
CDR3 protein: CASSPTAGLGTEAFF
clone size: NA
J gene: TRBJ1-1
D gene: NA
V gene: TRBV7-8

CDR3 DNA: TGTGCCAGCCGTAAAAGACAGGGCTTAAGCAATCAGCCCCAGCATTTT
CDR3 protein: CASRKRQGLSNQPQHF
clone size: NA
J gene: TRBJ1-5
D gene: TRBD1
V gene: TRBV19

CDR3 DNA: TGTGCCAGTAGTATAGCGGGGGGATTCTTCTCCTACTATGGCTACACCTTC
CDR3 protein: CASSIAGGFFSYYGYTF
clone size: NA
J gene: TRBJ1-2
D gene: NA
V gene: TRBV19

CDR3 DNA: TGTGCCAGCAGTCATGACTCAGATACGCAGTATTTT
CDR3 protein: CASSHDSDTQYF
clone size: NA
J gene: TRBJ2-3
D gene: NA
V gene: TRBV11-2

CDR3 DNA: TGTGCCAGCAGTAATACAGGGACAGAGACCCAGTACTTC
CDR3 protein: CASSNTGTETQYF
clone size: NA
J gene: TRBJ2-5
D gene: NA
V gene: TRBV6-5

CDR3 DNA: TGCGCCAGCAGCGATCACGATCGGACAGGGGGGACTGAAGCTTTCTTT
CDR3 protein: CASSDHDRTGGTEAFF
clone size: few
J gene: TRBJ1-1
D gene: TRBD1
V gene: TRBV5-1

CDR3 DNA: TGCAGCGCCGAGGGGTTCGACAGGACCTATGGCTACACCTTC
CDR3 protein: CSAEGFDRTYGYTF
clone size: NA
J gene: TRBJ1-2
D gene: NA
V gene: TRBV29-1

CDR3 DNA: TGTGCCAGCAGCCGGTCTGGGCAGGCGAACACTGAAGCTTTCTTT
CDR3 protein: CASSRSGQANTEAFF
clone size: NA
J gene: TRBJ1-1
D gene: NA
V gene: TRBV4-2

CDR3 DNA: TGTGCCAGCAGCTCTTACCAGAGGCAAAAGGAGCAGTTCTTC
CDR3 protein: CASSSYQRQKEQFF
clone size: NA
J gene: TRBJ2-1
D gene: NA
V gene: TRBV11-3